The source of this T cell receptor beta chain is a study of CD8 T cells in ankylosing spondylitis. The table lists this clonotype with a few counts. Its target is not known. Regarding the study as a whole: Ankylosing spondylitis blood appeared to be characterized by a TCR beta motif of about 8 highly homologous variants.

A single record per CDR3 protein comes from TCRdb applying MiXCR to the 5' RACE reads. The sample holds under 550,000 distinct CDR3 sequences, 25% to 30% seen once. The V segment lost 3 bases and the J segment 6 bases; nucleotides outside the gene matches: 12. The CDR3 extends over 15 amino acids. Per germline, CDR1 DFQATT and CDR2 SNEGSKA (reference sequence). The rearrangement links TRBV20-1 to TRBJ2-3; 7 bases match TRBD1. Sequences were obtained from blood, either unsorted or a sorted T cell fraction (not recorded which). This clonotype originated in a male donor with ankylosing spondylitis. Here the CDR3 DNA reads TGCAGTGCTAGCCACAGGGGTAGGATCGGGGATACGCAGTATTTT. Translated, it gives CSASHRGRIGDTQYF.